This T cell receptor (beta chain) originates from a study of cytomegalovirus exposure and HLA in healthy donors. Study overall: An early data release held around 80 million unique TCRs from HLA-typed donors. Findings of the study overall: Association of a missense DCLRE1C variant with TCR beta V- and J-gene trimming was reported in a later analysis. Immune exposure information comprised only CMV serostatus. An observed cluster of highly shared sequence variants was recorded as a likely sequencing artifact.

Comment on this clone: Its antigen is not identified.

The PCR ran on 60 Vbeta and 13 Jbeta primers. Data came from immunoSEQ multiplex PCR; TCRdb stores just in-frame clones and leaves some out. Of more than 110,000 clones listed, approximately 80% are singletons. Germline-derived CDR1 and CDR2 are GTSNPN and SVGIG (reference sequence). V shed 2 bases, J shed 6 bases, and the junction held 2 bases outside the gene matches. This CDR3 contains 12 residues. The sequence was collected from a woman between 50 and 59 years old in good health and CMV-seronegative. Sequencing input: PBMCs. This chain uses TRBV30 with TRBJ2-3, with 7 nucleotides matching TRBD2. The chain's CDR3 is CAWSRLADTQYF. As DNA, the CDR3 is TGTGCCTGGAGTAGACTAGCCGATACGCAGTATTTT. Supplemented by reference TRBV30 and TRBJ2-3, the full variable domain reads SQTIHQWPATLVQPVGSPLSLECTVEGTSNPNLYWYRQAAGRGLQLLFYSVGIGQISSEVPQNLSASRPQDRQFILSSKKLLLSDSGFYLCAWSRLADTQYFGPGTRLTVL.